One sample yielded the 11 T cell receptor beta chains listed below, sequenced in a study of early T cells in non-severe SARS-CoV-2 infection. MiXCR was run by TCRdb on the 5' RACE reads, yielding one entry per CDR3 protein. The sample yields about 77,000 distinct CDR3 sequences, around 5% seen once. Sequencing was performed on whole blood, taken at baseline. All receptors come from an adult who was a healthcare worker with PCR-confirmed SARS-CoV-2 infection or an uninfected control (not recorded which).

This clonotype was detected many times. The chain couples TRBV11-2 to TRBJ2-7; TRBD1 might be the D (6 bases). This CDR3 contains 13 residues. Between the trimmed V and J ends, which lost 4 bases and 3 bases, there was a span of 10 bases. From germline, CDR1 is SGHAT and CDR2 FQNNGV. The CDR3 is CASSWDTGYEQYF. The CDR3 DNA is TGTGCCAGCAGCTGGGACACCGGCTACGAGCAGTACTTC. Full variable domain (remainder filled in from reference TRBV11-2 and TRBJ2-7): EAGVAQSPRYKIIEKRQSVAFWCNPISGHATLYWYQQILGQGPKLLIQFQNNGVVDDSQLPKDRFSAERLKGVDSTLKIQPAKLEDSAVYLCASSWDTGYEQYFGPGTRLTVT.

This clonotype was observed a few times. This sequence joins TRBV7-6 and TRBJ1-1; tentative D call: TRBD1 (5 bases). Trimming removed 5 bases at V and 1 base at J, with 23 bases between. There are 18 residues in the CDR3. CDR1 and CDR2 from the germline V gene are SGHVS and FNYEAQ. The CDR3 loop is CASSPTLGGGRGNTEAFF. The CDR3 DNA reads TGTGCCAGCAGCCCAACCCTCGGGGGGGGAAGGGGGAACACTGAAGCTTTCTTT.

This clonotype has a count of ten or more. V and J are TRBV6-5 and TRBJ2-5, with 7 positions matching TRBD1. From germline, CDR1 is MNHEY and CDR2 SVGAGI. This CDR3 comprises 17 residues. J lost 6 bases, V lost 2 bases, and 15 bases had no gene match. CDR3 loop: CASSYLSGLQGKKTQYF. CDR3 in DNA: TGTGCCAGCAGTTACCTGAGCGGCCTACAGGGGAAAAAGACCCAGTACTTC.

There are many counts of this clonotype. This CDR3 is CASSLDRGETQYF. CDR3 DNA sequence: TGTGCCAGCAGCTTAGACAGGGGAGAGACCCAGTACTTC. V usage is TRBV7-8 and J usage is TRBJ2-5; 7 nucleotides agree with TRBD1. The germline CDR1 and CDR2 sequences are SGHVS and FQNEAQ. The CDR3 spans 13 residues. Trimming at V came to 1 base and at J to 4 bases, leaving 0 bases not matched to a gene.

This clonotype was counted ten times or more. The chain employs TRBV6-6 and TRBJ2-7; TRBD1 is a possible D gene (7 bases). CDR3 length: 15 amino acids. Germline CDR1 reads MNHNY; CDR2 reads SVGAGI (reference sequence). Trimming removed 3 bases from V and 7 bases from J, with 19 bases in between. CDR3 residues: CASSYRRQGLGEQYF. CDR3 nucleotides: TGTGCCAGCAGTTATCGACGACAGGGACTGGGGGAGCAGTACTTC.

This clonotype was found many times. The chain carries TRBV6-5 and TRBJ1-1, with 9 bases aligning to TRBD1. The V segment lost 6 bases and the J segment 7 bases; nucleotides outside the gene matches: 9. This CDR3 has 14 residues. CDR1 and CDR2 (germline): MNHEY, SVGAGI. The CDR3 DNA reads TGTGCCAGCAGGTACACGGGACAGGGAGTTGAAGCTTTCTTT. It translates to CASRYTGQGVEAFF.

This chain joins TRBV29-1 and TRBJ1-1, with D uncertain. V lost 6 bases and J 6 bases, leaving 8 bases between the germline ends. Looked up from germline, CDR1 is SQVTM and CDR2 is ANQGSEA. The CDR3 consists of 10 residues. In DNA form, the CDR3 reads TGCAGCGTGCAAGTGGCTGAAGCTTTCTTT. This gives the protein CSVQVAEAFF.

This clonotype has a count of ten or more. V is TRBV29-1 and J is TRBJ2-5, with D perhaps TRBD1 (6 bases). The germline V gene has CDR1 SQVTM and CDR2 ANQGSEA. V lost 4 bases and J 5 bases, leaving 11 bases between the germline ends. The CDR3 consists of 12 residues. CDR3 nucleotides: TGCAGCGTTGGGGGGCAGGGCGAGACCCAGTACTTC. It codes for CSVGGQGETQYF.

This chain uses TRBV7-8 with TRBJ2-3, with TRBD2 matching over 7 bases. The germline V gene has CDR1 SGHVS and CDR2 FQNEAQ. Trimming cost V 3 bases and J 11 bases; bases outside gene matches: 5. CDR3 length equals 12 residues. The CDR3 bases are TGTGCCAGCAGCTTTCCCGGCGGGGGGCAGTATTTT. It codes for CASSFPGGGQYF.

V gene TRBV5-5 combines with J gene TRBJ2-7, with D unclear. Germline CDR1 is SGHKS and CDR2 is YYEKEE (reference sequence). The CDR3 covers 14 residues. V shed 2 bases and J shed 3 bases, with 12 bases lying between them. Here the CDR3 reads CASSFDITGYEQYF. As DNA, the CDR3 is TGTGCCAGCAGCTTTGACATTACGGGCTACGAGCAGTACTTC.

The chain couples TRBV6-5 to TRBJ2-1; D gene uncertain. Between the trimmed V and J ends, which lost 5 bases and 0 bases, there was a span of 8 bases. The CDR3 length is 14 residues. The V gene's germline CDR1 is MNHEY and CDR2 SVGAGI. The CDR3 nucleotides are TGTGCCAGCAGTCGGAGCCCCTCCTACAATGAGCAGTTCTTC. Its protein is CASSRSPSYNEQFF.